Presented here are 29 T cell receptor beta chains from one specimen sequenced in a study of blood T cell repertoires in COVID-19. Clones were read by immunoSEQ multiplex PCR, and TCRdb kept only the in-frame ones, dropping some. The sample lists some 150,000 clones; more than 85% were seen once. The source material was peripheral blood. Receptors were obtained from a human donor in a cohort sampled during active COVID-19.

The chain combines TRBV7-2 with TRBJ2-1, with D possibly TRBD2 on 6 matching bases. This CDR3 region has 14 residues. CDR1 SGHTA and CDR2 FQGNSA come from the germline V gene. Trimming cost V 4 bases and J 6 bases, with 13 bases left between them. CDR3 DNA sequence: TGTGCCAGCAGCTCAAGTCTGGGGGGCAATGAGCAGTTCTTC. Translation gives CASSSSLGGNEQFF.

This chain links TRBV7-9 with TRBJ2-1, with TRBD2 identical over 7 bases. There are 16 residues in the CDR3. Germline V gene lookup returns CDR1 SEHNR and CDR2 FQNEAQ (reference sequence). The V and J ends lost 6 bases and 2 bases, in that order; junction bases with no gene match: 10. In DNA, the CDR3 is TGTGCCAGCAGTAAGGGGAGGGATCGGCCCTACAATGAGCAGTTCTTC. It is translated as CASSKGRDRPYNEQFF.

The rearrangement uses TRBV13 and TRBJ2-7; 7 nucleotides line up with TRBD1. The CDR3 consists of 14 residues. V lost 8 bases to trimming and J lost 4 bases; unmatched junction nucleotides: 11. Germline V gene data show CDR1 as PRHDT and CDR2 as FYEKMQ (reference sequence). The CDR3 sequence is CASGRGLGYYEQYF. The CDR3 DNA sequence: TGTGCCAGCGGAAGGGGGCTGGGCTATTACGAGCAGTACTTC.

The sample holds one count of this clone. The V gene is TRBV11-2, the J gene TRBJ2-1, with 14 bases that match TRBD2. Germline V gene data show CDR1 as SGHAT and CDR2 as FQNNGV. The CDR3 is 15 amino acids. V dropped 1 base and J dropped 9; count of bases not matched to a gene: 2. CDR3 DNA sequence: TGTGCCAGCAGCTTAGGACTAGCGGGGGGGAGTGAGCAGTTCTTC. Translated: CASSLGLAGGSEQFF.

The chain combines TRBV11-2 with TRBJ2-7, with 11 bases fitting TRBD2. There are 15 residues in the CDR3. The V and J ends lost 5 bases and 3 bases, in that order; junction bases with no gene match: 6. Germline V gene lookup returns CDR1 SGHAT and CDR2 FQNNGV. As DNA, the CDR3 is TGTGCCAGCAGCCGCGGGACTAGCGGACTCTACGAGCAGTACTTC. The encoded protein is CASSRGTSGLYEQYF.

This clone was seen more than once but under ten times. V and J are TRBV27 and TRBJ1-4; the D gene is possibly TRBD1 (6 bases). CDR1 and CDR2 from the germline V gene are MNHEY and SMNVEV (reference sequence). This CDR3 is built from 14 residues. Trimming stripped 7 bases from V and 0 bases from J, with 9 bases between. CDR3 amino acids: CASMGQATNEKLFF. The CDR3 bases are TGTGCCAGCATGGGACAAGCAACTAATGAAAAACTGTTTTTT.

A single count supports this clone. The V call is TRBV28, the J call TRBJ1-4; unclear D gene. Trimming took 2 bases from V and 3 from J, leaving 10 bases between them. Germline loops: CDR1 MDHEN, CDR2 SYDVKM. The CDR3 contains 15 residues. CDR3 sequence reads: CASSLMGPANEKLFF. DNA of the CDR3: TGTGCCAGCAGTTTAATGGGCCCGGCTAATGAAAAACTGTTTTTT.

The CDR3 DNA sequence: TGTGCCAGCAGCTTAGGACAGGGAGGAAGAGCCGAGCAGTACTTC. It yields the protein CASSLGQGGRAEQYF. The rearrangement joins TRBV11-3 to TRBJ2-7; D may be TRBD1 (7 bases). The CDR3 has 15 residues. V lost 1 base to trimming and J lost 6 bases, with 16 bases between them. Germline lookup yields CDR1 SGHNT and CDR2 YENEEA.

This clone was counted a few times. The chain links TRBV20-1 to TRBJ2-1; D is ambiguous. Germline CDR1 reads DFQATT; CDR2 reads SNEGSKA (reference sequence). V lost 6 bases and J 8 bases, leaving 11 bases between the germline ends. The CDR3 totals 11 residues. CDR3 sequence: CSAPVVDEQFF. The CDR3 DNA follows: TGCAGTGCGCCGGTGGTCGATGAGCAGTTCTTC.

The genes are TRBV7-2 and TRBJ2-1; 7 positions agree with TRBD2. The CDR3 has 16 residues. With V trimmed by 6 bases and J by 6 bases, 14 bases remained unmatched. Germline values: CDR1 SGHTA, CDR2 FQGNSA. The CDR3 DNA follows: TGTGCCAGCAGTGTTACTTGGACTAGTATGGGCAATGAGCAGTTCTTC. Translating it yields CASSVTWTSMGNEQFF.

This chain joins TRBV3-1 (or the pseudogene TRBV3-2) and TRBJ2-1; D is perhaps TRBD2 (7 bases). The CDR3 consists of 13 residues. V was trimmed by 3 bases and J by 10 bases, leaving 13 bases between them. The germline CDR1 and CDR2 sequences are LGHDT and YNNKEL (reference sequence). The CDR3 DNA reads TGTGCCAGCAGCCAGAGGAGGGGGGGCGAGCAGTTCTTC. Amino acid sequence: CASSQRRGGEQFF.

This clone was seen more than once but under ten times. The J gene is TRBJ1-2, the V gene TRBV30; D is perhaps TRBD1 (6 bases). The germline V and J ends were trimmed by 6 bases and 2 bases, with 16 bases remaining between them. Germline lookup yields CDR1 GTSNPN and CDR2 SVGIG (reference sequence). CDR3 size: 14 residues. The CDR3 reads CACPEGGDNYGYTF. The CDR3 DNA reads TGTGCCTGCCCGGAAGGGGGAGACAACTATGGCTACACCTTC.

J is TRBJ1-6 and V is TRBV20-1; 8 positions agree with TRBD1. This CDR3 has 15 amino acids. In germline, CDR1 is DFQATT, CDR2 SNEGSKA (reference sequence). V dropped 3 bases and J dropped 6; count of bases not matched to a gene: 7. As DNA, the CDR3 is TGCAGTGCTAGTCCCAGGGGGCGCGGTAATTCACCCCTCCACTTT. Amino acid sequence: CSASPRGRGNSPLHF.

The chain links TRBV7-3 to TRBJ2-1; 9 bases are a match to TRBD2. This CDR3 is built from 15 residues. CDR1 SGHTA and CDR2 FQGTGA come from the germline V gene. The J segment lost 5 bases and the V segment lost 4 bases, leaving 6 bases of the junction unmatched. In DNA form, the CDR3 reads TGTGCCAGCAGCTCTCCGACTAGCGGACACAATGAGCAGTTCTTC. Translation: CASSSPTSGHNEQFF.

The rearrangement links TRBV11-2 to TRBJ2-1; 12 nucleotides match TRBD2. V lost 0 bases to trimming and J lost 7 bases; unmatched junction nucleotides: 10. Germline CDR1 SGHAT, CDR2 FQNNGV. The CDR3 runs to 18 residues. This CDR3 is CASSLDQNLAGGPNEQFF. The CDR3 nucleotides are TGTGCCAGCAGCTTAGATCAAAATCTAGCGGGGGGGCCGAATGAGCAGTTCTTC.

Many counts were recorded for this clone. The V gene is TRBV10-3, the J gene TRBJ1-2, with D perhaps matching TRBD1 (6 bases). The CDR3 totals 15 residues. Germline V gene sequence: CDR1 ENHRY, CDR2 SYGVKD. Trimming pared 0 bases from V and 14 bases from J, leaving 22 bases between. For the CDR3, the DNA is TGTGCCATCAGTGAGTCGGGGGCCCACCGCTCTATATCTACCTTC. Translation gives CAISESGAHRSISTF.

The rearrangement joins TRBV6-5 to TRBJ2-2; 8 bases fit TRBD1. Germline assignment: CDR1 MNHEY and CDR2 SVGAGI. This CDR3 contains 15 residues. Trimming took 8 bases from V and 6 from J; bases not matched to a gene: 11. The CDR3 region has the DNA TGTGCCAGCCGCCCCGGACAGGGCGCCGCCGGGGAGCTGTTTTTT. It codes for CASRPGQGAAGELFF.

There are many counts of this clone. V is TRBV27 and J is TRBJ1-2, with 9 bases matching TRBD1. Germline values: CDR1 MNHEY, CDR2 SMNVEV (reference sequence). J was trimmed by 2 bases and V by 5 bases; bases with no gene match: 3. The CDR3 length is 14 residues. The CDR3 sequence is CASSPDRGNYGYTF. The CDR3 region has the DNA TGTGCCAGCAGTCCGGACAGGGGAAACTATGGCTACACCTTC.

The genes are TRBV7-9 and TRBJ1-6; D remains unclear. V lost 6 bases, J lost 0 bases, and 12 bases lay in between. CDR1 and CDR2 (germline): SEHNR, FQNEAQ (reference sequence). The CDR3 loop spans 16 amino acids. CDR3 nucleotides: TGTGCCAGCAGAAGCGACGGGGACTCCTATAATTCACCCCTCCACTTT. This encodes CASRSDGDSYNSPLHF.

CDR3 loop: CASSDTGGAGKLFF. CDR3 coding DNA: TGTGCCAGCAGCGATACAGGGGGCGCTGGGAAACTGTTTTTT. V and J are TRBV7-9 and TRBJ1-4; TRBD1 aligns across 9 bases. V dropped 5 bases and J dropped 11; count of bases not matched to a gene: 9. The CDR3 runs 14 residues. Germline-derived CDR1 and CDR2 are SEHNR and FQNEAQ (reference sequence). Full variable domain (rest looked up from reference TRBV7-9 and TRBJ1-4): DTGVSQNPRHKITKRGQNVTFRCDPISEHNRLYWYRQTLGQGPEFLTYFQNEAQLEKSRLLSDRFSAERPKGSFSTLEIQRTEQGDSAMYLCASSDTGGAGKLFFGSGTQLSVL.

The sample holds one count of this clone. The V call is TRBV4-1, the J call TRBJ2-1, with 14 nucleotides matching TRBD2. V was clipped by 3 bases and J by 7 bases; unmatched bases: 14. The CDR3 covers 19 residues. Germline V gene data show CDR1 as MGHRA and CDR2 as YSYEKL. Written as DNA, the CDR3 is TGCGCCAGCAGCCATCCCGGACTAGCGGGGGGCCCTGGTTCTAATGAGCAGTTCTTC. It encodes CASSHPGLAGGPGSNEQFF.

The V and J genes are TRBV6-4 and TRBJ2-3; TRBD2 aligns across 9 bases. Germline CDR1 reads MRHNA; CDR2 reads SNTAGT. V shed 5 bases and J 5 bases; nucleotides not matched to a gene: 11. This CDR3 is built from 16 residues. CDR3 nucleotide sequence: TGTGCCAGCAGTCCCTCCCCAGCGGGAGGTGGAGATACGCAGTATTTT. This encodes CASSPSPAGGGDTQYF.

This clone has just one count. The rearrangement uses TRBV28 and TRBJ2-7; D remains unclear. Germline assignment: CDR1 MDHEN and CDR2 SYDVKM. Between the trimmed V and J ends, which lost 5 bases and 5 bases, there was a span of 7 bases. CDR3 length: 11 amino acids. Here the CDR3 DNA reads TGTGCCAGCAGTCCTAGTGACGAGCAGTACTTC. It is translated as CASSPSDEQYF.

The chain has TRBV9 and TRBJ2-7; 10 bases are shared with TRBD2. The germline CDR1 and CDR2 sequences are SGDLS and YYNGEE. Trimming took 4 bases from V and 0 from J; bases not matched to a gene: 4. This CDR3 comprises 15 residues. CDR3 coding DNA: TGTGCCAGCAGCCCTAGCGGGGGACGCTCCTACGAGCAGTACTTC. It encodes CASSPSGGRSYEQYF.

This chain uses TRBV5-1 with TRBJ2-5, with unresolved D. This CDR3 comprises 13 residues. V dropped 0 bases and J dropped 3 bases, with 6 bases sitting between them. Germline V gene data show CDR1 as SGHRS and CDR2 as YFSETQ. CDR3 in DNA: TGCGCCAGCAGCTTGGTCGCAGAAGAGACCCAGTACTTC. The encoded protein is CASSLVAEETQYF.

This sequence joins TRBV9 and TRBJ2-3; 16 bases align to TRBD2. J was trimmed by 4 bases and V by 0 bases; bases with no gene match: 5. The CDR3 sequence is 18 residues long. Germline-derived CDR1 and CDR2 are SGDLS and YYNGEE. In nucleotides, the CDR3 is TGTGCCAGCAGCGTAGCGGGACTAGCGGGGGGGATCTCAGATACGCAGTATTTT. Translation: CASSVAGLAGGISDTQYF.

The V call is TRBV7-9, the J call TRBJ2-7; 10 nucleotides line up with TRBD1. The V gene's germline CDR1 is SEHNR and CDR2 FQNEAQ (reference sequence). The V and J ends lost 4 bases and 2 bases, in that order; junction bases with no gene match: 8. The CDR3 contains 16 residues. CDR3 DNA sequence: TGTGCCAGCAGCTCCCTGGGGGACAGGGGAACCTACGAGCAGTACTTC. It translates to CASSSLGDRGTYEQYF.

The DNA of the CDR3 is TGCGCCAGCAGCTTGGGTCTGTCAGGAACCTATGGCTACACCTTC. Translating gives CASSLGLSGTYGYTF. The chain links TRBV5-1 to TRBJ1-2; D gene unclear. The germline gives CDR1 SGHRS, CDR2 YFSETQ. CDR3 size: 15 residues. V was pared by 0 bases and J by 4 bases, with 13 bases between.

This clone appeared a few times. V gene TRBV10-3 combines with J gene TRBJ1-1; 8 bases are shared with TRBD1. CDR3 size: 12 residues. CDR1 ENHRY and CDR2 SYGVKD come from the germline V gene. Losses at the gene ends were 6 bases for V and 6 bases for J; bases not matched to a gene: 3. The CDR3 nucleotides are TGTGCCATCAGAGGGACAGGACCTGAAGCTTTCTTT. Its protein product is CAIRGTGPEAFF.